This TCR beta chain was profiled in a study of blood T cell repertoires in COVID-19. Overall study: Samples representing acute and convalescent COVID-19 were sourced from the United States, Italy and Spain. Sources were T cells, B-cell-depleted T cells, or PBMCs; the material itself was cDNA or gDNA.

Losses at the gene ends were 9 bases for V and 0 bases for J; bases not matched to a gene: 5. The CDR3 length is 16 residues. Germline V gene sequence: CDR1 LNHDA, CDR2 SQIVND (reference sequence). Study processing details: From reference gene primer amplification, estimates of nucleated cell counts were derived. Some clones are missing from TCRdb's copy, which holds only in-frame ones; the method was immunoSEQ multiplex PCR. V, J and clone size derive from that table, while D and trimming were established from the DNA sequence. In the table there are some 170,000 clones, about 87% of which are singletons.

Source material: peripheral blood. This chain uses TRBV19 with TRBJ2-3; 14 bases agree with TRBD2. This receptor was obtained from a woman aged 50 to 65 with acute or convalescent COVID-19. The CDR3 sequence: CASGLAGGLSTDTQYF. Written as DNA, the CDR3 is TGTGCCAGCGGACTAGCGGGAGGCCTCAGCACAGATACGCAGTATTTT.